The rows below give T cell receptor beta chains drawn from one sample of a study of cytomegalovirus exposure and HLA in healthy donors. Measured with immunoSEQ multiplex PCR; TCRdb has only the in-frame clones, and not every one. The data hold approximately 180,000 clones, with over 9.5% observed a single time. The sample taken for sequencing was PBMCs. The receptors come from a middle-aged man in good health and CMV-seropositive. Both conserved end residues are part of each CDR3. Each record gives: clone size, D gene, V gene, J gene, CDR3 length, CDR3 DNA, CDR3 protein. The D gene is left open where the match is weak. Size is omitted from some rows. Given values are once, few, many or a class for expanded clones.

>few|-|TRBV28|TRBJ1-3|13
TGTGCCACAGGGCCTAGAATCGGCGACACCATATATTTT
CATGPRIGDTIYF
>-|-|TRBV9|TRBJ1-4|16
TGTGCCAGCAGCGGGACTGCGGCCCCAACTAATGAAAAACTGTTTTTT
CASSGTAAPTNEKLFF
>few|-|TRBV6-1|TRBJ1-2|15
TGTGCCAGCAGTGAAGCGGGGCGACGTTTCTATGGCTACACCTTC
CASSEAGRRFYGYTF
>-|-|TRBV29-1|TRBJ2-3|14
TGCAGCGTTGGTGGCAGGGGAGTGGCAGATACGCAGTATTTT
CSVGGRGVADTQYF
>few|TRBD1|TRBV28|TRBJ1-4|15
TGTGCCAGCAGTCAGGGGGACAGGGGGAATGAAAAACTGTTTTTT
CASSQGDRGNEKLFF
>few|-|TRBV27|TRBJ2-5|15
TGTGCCAGCAGTTCCGGAAAGGCGCGGGAAGAGACCCAGTACTTC
CASSSGKAREETQYF
>-|-|TRBV6-6|TRBJ1-5|14
TGTGCCAGCGCCGCCGGGACACACAATCAGCCCCAGCATTTT
CASAAGTHNQPQHF
>few|-|TRBV19|TRBJ1-5|15
TGTGCCAGTACCCTTACCGGGGTTAGCAATCAGCCCCAGCATTTT
CASTLTGVSNQPQHF
>-|TRBD1|TRBV5-4|TRBJ2-7|14
TGTGCCAGCAGCTGGGGACAGGGGCAGGGCGAGCAGTACTTC
CASSWGQGQGEQYF
>-|TRBD1|TRBV7-7|TRBJ2-5|13
TGTGCTAGCAGCATCGACAGGGGGGGGGAGCAGTACTTC
CASSIDRGGEQYF
>-|-|TRBV6-6|TRBJ1-5|15
TGTGCCAGCAGTTACGGGTCGGGATTAAATCAGCCCCAGCATTTT
CASSYGSGLNQPQHF
>-|-|TRBV6-4|TRBJ2-1|13
TGTGCCAGCAGTGACGGGCCATTTCGTGAGCAGTTCTTC
CASSDGPFREQFF
>-|TRBD1|TRBV28|TRBJ2-3|16
TGTGCCAGCAGTCCCAGGACAGGGGGGGTTGGAGATACGCAGTATTTT
CASSPRTGGVGDTQYF
>-|-|TRBV28|TRBJ1-4|13
TGTGCCAGCAGTTCATCAACTAATGAAAAACTGTTTTTT
CASSSSTNEKLFF
>few|-|TRBV28|TRBJ1-2|11
TGTGCCAGCGGAACGGGGGGAGGCTACACCTTC
CASGTGGGYTF
>-|-|TRBV9|TRBJ1-1|14
TGTGCCAGCAGCGTAGATCGAGGGAACACTGAAGCTTTCTTT
CASSVDRGNTEAFF
>few|TRBD1|TRBV6-1|TRBJ1-2|15
TGTGCCAGCAGCGGATTCCAGGGGGCCACCTATGGCTACACCTTC
CASSGFQGATYGYTF
>few|-|TRBV11-3|TRBJ1-2|13
TGTGCCAGCAGCTTTCAGGATAACTATGGCTACACCTTC
CASSFQDNYGYTF
>few|TRBD1|TRBV28|TRBJ1-2|12
TGTGCCACCGGGACAGGGGTAGAGGGCTACACCTTC
CATGTGVEGYTF
>-|TRBD2|TRBV28|TRBJ2-3|14
TGTGCCAGCAGGAGCGGGGGGGCCACAGATACGCAGTATTTT
CASRSGGATDTQYF
>few|TRBD2|TRBV5-6|TRBJ2-3|18
TGTGCCAGCAGCTTGGTACGGCGGGGGGGCCAGGGCACAGATACGCAGTATTTT
CASSLVRRGGQGTDTQYF
>-|TRBD2|TRBV5-1|TRBJ2-3|14
TGCGCCAGCAGCCTAACGGGGGGGCCAGATACGCAGTATTTT
CASSLTGGPDTQYF
>-|-|TRBV29-1|TRBJ2-5|12
TGCAGCGTTGCGGGTGCCCAAGAGACCCAGTACTTC
CSVAGAQETQYF
>-|TRBD2|TRBV5-6|TRBJ2-1|15
TGTGCCAGCAGCTTCGAGCGGGGGCTCTACAATGAGCAGTTCTTC
CASSFERGLYNEQFF
>few|-|TRBV4-3|TRBJ1-2|15
TGCGCCAGCAGCCAGTTAGGACAGACTAACTATGGCTACACCTTC
CASSQLGQTNYGYTF